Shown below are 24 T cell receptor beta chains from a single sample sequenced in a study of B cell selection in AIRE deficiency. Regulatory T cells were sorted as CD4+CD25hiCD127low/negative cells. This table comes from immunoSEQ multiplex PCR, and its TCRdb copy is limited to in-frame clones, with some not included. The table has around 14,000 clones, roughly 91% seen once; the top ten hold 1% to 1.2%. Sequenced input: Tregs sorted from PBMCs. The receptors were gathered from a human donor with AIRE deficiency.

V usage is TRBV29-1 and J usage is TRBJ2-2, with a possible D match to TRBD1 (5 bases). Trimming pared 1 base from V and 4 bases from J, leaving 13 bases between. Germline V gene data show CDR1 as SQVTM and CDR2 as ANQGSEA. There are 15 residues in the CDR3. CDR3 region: CSVEVNRRGTGELFF. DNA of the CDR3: TGCAGCGTTGAAGTGAACAGGCGCGGCACCGGGGAGCTGTTTTTT.

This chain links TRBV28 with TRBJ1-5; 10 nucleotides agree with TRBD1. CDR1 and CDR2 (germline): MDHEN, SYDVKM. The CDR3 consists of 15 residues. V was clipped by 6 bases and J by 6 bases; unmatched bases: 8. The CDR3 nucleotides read TGTGCCAGCAGACGACAGGGGGCGCGTCCTCAGCCCCAGCATTTT. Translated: CASRRQGARPQPQHF. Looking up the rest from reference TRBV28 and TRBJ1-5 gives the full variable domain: DVKVTQSSRYLVKRTGEKVFLECVQDMDHENMFWYRQDPGLGLRLIYFSYDVKMKEKGDIPEGYSVSREKKERFSLILESASTNQTSMYLCASRRQGARPQPQHFGDGTRLSIL.

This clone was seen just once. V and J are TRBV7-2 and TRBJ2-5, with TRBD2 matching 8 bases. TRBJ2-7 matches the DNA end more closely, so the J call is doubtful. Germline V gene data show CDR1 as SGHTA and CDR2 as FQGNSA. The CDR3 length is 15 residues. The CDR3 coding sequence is TGTGCCAGCAGTCCCGTTAGCGGGACCTCCTACGAGCAGTACTTC. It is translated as CASSPVSGTSYEQYF.

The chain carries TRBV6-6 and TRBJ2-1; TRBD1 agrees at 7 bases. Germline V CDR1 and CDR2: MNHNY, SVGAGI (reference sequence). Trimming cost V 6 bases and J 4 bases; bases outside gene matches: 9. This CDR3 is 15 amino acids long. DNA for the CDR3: TGTGCCAGCAGCCCCGACAGGGAAATTTACAATGAGCAGTTCTTC. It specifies CASSPDREIYNEQFF.

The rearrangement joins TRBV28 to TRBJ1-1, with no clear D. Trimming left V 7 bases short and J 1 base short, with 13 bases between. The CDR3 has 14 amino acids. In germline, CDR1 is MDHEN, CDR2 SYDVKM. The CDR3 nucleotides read TGTGCCAGCACGATACCGGGAACGAACACTGAAGCTTTCTTT. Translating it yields CASTIPGTNTEAFF.

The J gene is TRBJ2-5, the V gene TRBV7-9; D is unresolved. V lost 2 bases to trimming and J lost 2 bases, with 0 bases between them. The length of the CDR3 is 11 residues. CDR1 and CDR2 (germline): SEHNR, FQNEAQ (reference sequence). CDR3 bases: TGTGCCAGCAGCTTACAAGAGACCCAGTACTTC. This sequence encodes CASSLQETQYF.

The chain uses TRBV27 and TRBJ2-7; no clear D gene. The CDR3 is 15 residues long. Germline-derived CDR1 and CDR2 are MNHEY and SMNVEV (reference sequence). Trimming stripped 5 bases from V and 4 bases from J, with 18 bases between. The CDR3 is CASSPISRRSYEQYF. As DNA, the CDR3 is TGTGCCAGCAGTCCTATCAGCCGGCGGAGTTACGAGCAGTACTTC.

The CDR3 sequence is CASSQYPGNTIYF. CDR3 DNA: TGTGCCAGCAGCCAGTACCCTGGAAACACCATATATTTT. The chain links TRBV14 to TRBJ1-3; no reliable D call. Trimming removed 3 bases from V and 2 bases from J, with 5 bases in between. The CDR3 runs to 13 residues. The germline V gene encodes CDR1 SGHDN and CDR2 FVKESK. Variable domain in full (rest from reference TRBV14 and TRBJ1-3): EAGVTQFPSHSVIEKGQTVTLRCDPISGHDNLYWYRRVMGKEIKFLLHFVKESKQDESGMPNNRFLAERTGGTYSTLKVQPAELEDSGVYFCASSQYPGNTIYFGEGSWLTVV.

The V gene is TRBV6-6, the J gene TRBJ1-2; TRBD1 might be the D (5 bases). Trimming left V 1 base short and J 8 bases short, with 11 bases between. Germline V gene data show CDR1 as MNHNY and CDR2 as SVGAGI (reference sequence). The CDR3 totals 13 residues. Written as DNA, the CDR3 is TGTGCCAGCAGTTACTGGGGGGTAAGCGGCTACACCTTC. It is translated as CASSYWGVSGYTF.

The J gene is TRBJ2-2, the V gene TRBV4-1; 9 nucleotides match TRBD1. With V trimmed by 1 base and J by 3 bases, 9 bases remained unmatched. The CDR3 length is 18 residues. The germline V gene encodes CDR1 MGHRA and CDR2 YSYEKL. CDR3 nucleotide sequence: TGCGCCAGCAGCCAAGGGGGGGCCGGGACAGGGCACACCGGGGAGCTGTTTTTT. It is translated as CASSQGGAGTGHTGELFF.

The CDR3 spells CASSSRWVPYYGYTF. In DNA form, the CDR3 reads TGTGCCAGCAGCAGCCGCTGGGTTCCTTACTATGGCTACACCTTC. The chain links TRBV27 to TRBJ1-2; D ambiguous. CDR3 length: 15 residues. From germline, CDR1 is MNHEY and CDR2 SMNVEV (reference sequence). Deletions cut 6 bases from V and 3 bases from J, with 17 bases between.

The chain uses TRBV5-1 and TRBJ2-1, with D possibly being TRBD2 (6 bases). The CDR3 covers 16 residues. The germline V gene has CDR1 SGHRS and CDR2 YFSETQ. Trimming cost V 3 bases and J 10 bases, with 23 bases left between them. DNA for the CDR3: TGCGCCAGCAGCTCATCCCCTCTGGCGGGGAGTGGGGAGCAGTTCTTC. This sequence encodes CASSSSPLAGSGEQFF. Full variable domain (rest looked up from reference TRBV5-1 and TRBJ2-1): KAGVTQTPRYLIKTRGQQVTLSCSPISGHRSVSWYQQTPGQGLQFLFEYFSETQRNKGNFPGRFSGRQFSNSRSEMNVSTLELGDSALYLCASSSSPLAGSGEQFFGPGTRLTVL.

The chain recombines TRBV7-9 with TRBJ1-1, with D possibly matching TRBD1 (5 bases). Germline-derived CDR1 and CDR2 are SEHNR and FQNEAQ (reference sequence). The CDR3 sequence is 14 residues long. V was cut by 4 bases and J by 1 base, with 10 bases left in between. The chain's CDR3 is CASSSPGWNTEAFF. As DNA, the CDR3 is TGTGCCAGCAGCTCGCCAGGGTGGAACACTGAAGCTTTCTTT.

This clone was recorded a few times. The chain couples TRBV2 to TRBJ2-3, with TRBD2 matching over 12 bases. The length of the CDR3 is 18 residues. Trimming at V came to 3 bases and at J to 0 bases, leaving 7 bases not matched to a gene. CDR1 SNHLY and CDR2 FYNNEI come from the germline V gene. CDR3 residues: CASSEVGLAGTSTDTQYF. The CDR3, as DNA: TGTGCCAGCAGTGAGGTAGGACTAGCGGGAACTAGCACAGATACGCAGTATTTT.

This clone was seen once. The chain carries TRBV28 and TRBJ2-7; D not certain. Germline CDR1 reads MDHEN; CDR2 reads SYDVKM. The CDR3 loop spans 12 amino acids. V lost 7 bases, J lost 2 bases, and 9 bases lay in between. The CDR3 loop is CASTRRPYEQYF. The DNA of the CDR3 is TGTGCCAGCACCCGTAGACCCTACGAGCAGTACTTC.

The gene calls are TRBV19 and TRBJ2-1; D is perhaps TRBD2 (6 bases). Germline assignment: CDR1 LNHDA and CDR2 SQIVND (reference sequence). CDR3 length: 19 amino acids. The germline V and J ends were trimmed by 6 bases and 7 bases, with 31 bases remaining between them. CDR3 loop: CASSPQTLGFAGRLNEQFF. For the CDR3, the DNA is TGTGCCAGTAGCCCTCAGACGTTGGGGTTCGCGGGAAGGCTAAATGAGCAGTTCTTC.

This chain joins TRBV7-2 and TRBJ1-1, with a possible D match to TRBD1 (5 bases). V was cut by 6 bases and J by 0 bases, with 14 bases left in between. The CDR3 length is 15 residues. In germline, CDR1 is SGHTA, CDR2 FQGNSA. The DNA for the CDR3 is TGTGCCAGCAGTCCCTTTACAGGAGTGAACACTGAAGCTTTCTTT. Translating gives CASSPFTGVNTEAFF.

The CDR3 DNA reads TGTGCCAGCAGCCGGGACAGGGGAAGGAGGTACGAGCAGTACTTC. Its translation: CASSRDRGRRYEQYF. V and J are TRBV14 and TRBJ2-7; 10 bases align to TRBD1. This CDR3 comprises 15 residues. With 4 bases clipped from V and 4 bases from J, the junction kept 7 bases outside the gene matches. CDR1 is SGHDN and CDR2 is FVKESK in the germline V gene.

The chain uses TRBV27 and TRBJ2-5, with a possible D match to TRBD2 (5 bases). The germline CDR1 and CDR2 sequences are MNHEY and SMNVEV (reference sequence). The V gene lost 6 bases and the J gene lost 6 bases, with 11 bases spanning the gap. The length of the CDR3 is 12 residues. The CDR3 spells CASSPTGKTQYF. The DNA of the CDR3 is TGTGCCAGCAGCCCGACGGGAAAGACCCAGTACTTC.

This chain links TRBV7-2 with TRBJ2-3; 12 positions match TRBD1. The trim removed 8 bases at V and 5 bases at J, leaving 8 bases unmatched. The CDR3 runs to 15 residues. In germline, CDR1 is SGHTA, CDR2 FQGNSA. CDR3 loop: CASGTGTGGEDTQYF. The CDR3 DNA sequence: TGTGCCAGCGGGACCGGGACAGGGGGCGAAGATACGCAGTATTTT.

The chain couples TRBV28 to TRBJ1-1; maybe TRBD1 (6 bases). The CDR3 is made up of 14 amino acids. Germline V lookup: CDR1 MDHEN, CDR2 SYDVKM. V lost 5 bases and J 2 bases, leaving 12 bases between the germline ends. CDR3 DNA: TGTGCCAGCAGTGGGACAATTGGAAACACTGAAGCTTTCTTT. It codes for CASSGTIGNTEAFF.

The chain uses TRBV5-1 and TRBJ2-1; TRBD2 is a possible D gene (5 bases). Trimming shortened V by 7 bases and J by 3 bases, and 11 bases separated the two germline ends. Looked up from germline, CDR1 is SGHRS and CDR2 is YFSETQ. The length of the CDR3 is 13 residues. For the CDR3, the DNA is TGCGCCAGCTCCGGGGTTATCTACAATGAGCAGTTCTTC. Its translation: CASSGVIYNEQFF.

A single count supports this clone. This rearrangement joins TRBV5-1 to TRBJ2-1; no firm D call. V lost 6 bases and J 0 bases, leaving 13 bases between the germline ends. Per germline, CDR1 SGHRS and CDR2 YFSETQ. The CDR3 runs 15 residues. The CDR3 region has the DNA TGCGCCAGCACCCAAAGGGCGAGCTCCTACAATGAGCAGTTCTTC. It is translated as CASTQRASSYNEQFF.

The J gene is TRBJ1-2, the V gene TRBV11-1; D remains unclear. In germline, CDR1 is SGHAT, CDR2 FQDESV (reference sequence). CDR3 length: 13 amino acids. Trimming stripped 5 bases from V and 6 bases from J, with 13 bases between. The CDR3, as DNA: TGTGCCAGCAGCCTTGGCCGTTCTGATGGCTACACCTTC. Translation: CASSLGRSDGYTF.